A single sample gave rise to the 20 T cell receptor beta chains below, sequenced in a study of cytomegalovirus exposure and HLA in healthy donors. PCR involved 60 Vbeta and 13 Jbeta primers. Sequenced by immunoSEQ multiplex PCR; TCRdb stores in-frame clones only, minus some. This sample yields about 200,000 clones, of which approximately 78% are seen a single time; less than 2% belongs to the top ten. Material: PBMCs. The source of these receptors is a woman younger than 35 in good health and CMV-seronegative.

This chain links TRBV28 with TRBJ1-1; a possible D gene is TRBD1 (6 bases). With 5 bases removed from V and 5 bases from J, the gap between germline ends came to 18 bases. This CDR3 spans 15 amino acids. CDR1 is MDHEN, CDR2 SYDVKM, per germline. The CDR3 spells CASSRTTGWRTEAFF. The CDR3 DNA is TGTGCCAGCAGTCGCACGACAGGCTGGAGGACTGAAGCTTTCTTT.

The rearrangement uses TRBV9 and TRBJ2-3; D call uncertain. Looked up from germline, CDR1 is SGDLS and CDR2 is YYNGEE. V was pared by 0 bases and J by 7 bases, with 9 bases between. The CDR3 length is 13 residues. The CDR3 bases are TGTGCCAGCAGCGTAGATACTGGTAATACGCAGTATTTT. This sequence encodes CASSVDTGNTQYF.

The chain carries TRBV5-5 and TRBJ1-4; tentatively, D is TRBD1 (5 bases). The ends were cut back, 1 base at V and 1 base at J, with 11 bases in the middle. The CDR3 is 16 residues long. Germline loops: CDR1 SGHKS, CDR2 YYEKEE (reference sequence). Written as DNA, the CDR3 is TGTGCCAGCAGCTTGTCCGGGGGGTTAACTAATGAAAAACTGTTTTTT. Protein product: CASSLSGGLTNEKLFF. The variable domain in full, completed from reference TRBV5-5 and TRBJ1-4, reads DAGVTQSPTHLIKTRGQQVTLRCSPISGHKSVSWYQQVLGQGPQFIFQYYEKEERGRGNFPDRFSARQFPNYSSELNVNALLLGDSALYLCASSLSGGLTNEKLFFGSGTQLSVL.

The rearrangement uses TRBV2 and TRBJ2-7; 14 bases map to TRBD2. The CDR3 loop spans 17 amino acids. Germline values: CDR1 SNHLY, CDR2 FYNNEI. The ends lost 2 bases at V and 4 bases at J; junction bases unmatched: 7. The DNA of the CDR3 is TGTGCCAGCAGTGAACCCGGGACTAGCGGGAGTTTGTACGAGCAGTACTTC. Its protein product is CASSEPGTSGSLYEQYF.

The chain combines TRBV28 with TRBJ2-7; weak D call: TRBD2 (6 bases). V lost 3 bases and J 0 bases, leaving 15 bases between the germline ends. Per the germline V gene, CDR1 is MDHEN and CDR2 is SYDVKM. This CDR3 contains 16 residues. This chain's CDR3 is CASSFSWDSDSYEQYF. The CDR3, as DNA: TGTGCCAGCAGTTTTTCGTGGGACTCGGACTCCTACGAGCAGTACTTC.

V and J are TRBV4-1 and TRBJ2-1; 7 nucleotides agree with TRBD2. V shed 5 bases and J 2 bases; nucleotides not matched to a gene: 6. The CDR3 spans 15 residues. Per germline, CDR1 MGHRA and CDR2 YSYEKL. This chain's CDR3 is CASSSVSGAYNEQFF. As DNA, the CDR3 is TGCGCCAGCAGCTCCGTAAGCGGGGCCTACAATGAGCAGTTCTTC.

The chain employs TRBV6-5 and TRBJ2-5; D unresolved. CDR3 length: 15 residues. V dropped 6 bases and J dropped 1 base, with 15 bases sitting between them. CDR1 is MNHEY and CDR2 is SVGAGI in the germline V gene. Here the CDR3 DNA reads TGTGCCAGCAGCCCATGGCGCCGGGTCCAAGAGACCCAGTACTTC. Its protein product is CASSPWRRVQETQYF.

For this clone: Different DNA sequences within this sample yield the same CDR3. The genes are TRBV6-1 and TRBJ2-7; D unresolved. The CDR3 covers 13 residues. Germline V gives CDR1 MNHNS, CDR2 SASEGT. CDR3 amino acids: CASNLGRSDEQYV. CDR3 in DNA: TGCGCCAGCAATCTAGGCAGAAGCGATGAGCAGTACGTC.

The rearrangement links TRBV5-1 to TRBJ2-7, with 7 bases lining up with TRBD1. The V gene end was trimmed by 0 bases and the J gene end by 6 bases; junction bases not matched to a gene: 18. The CDR3 covers 18 residues. The germline gives CDR1 SGHRS, CDR2 YFSETQ. CDR3 region: CASSLGTGKALEPCEQYV. DNA of the CDR3: TGCGCCAGCAGCTTGGGGACAGGAAAGGCCCTGGAACCCTGCGAGCAGTACGTC.

V and J are TRBV4-2 and TRBJ1-1; D is possibly TRBD1 (6 bases). The V gene lost 0 bases and the J gene lost 4 bases, with 6 bases spanning the gap. There are 13 residues in the CDR3. Per germline, CDR1 LGHNA and CDR2 YNFKEQ. This CDR3 reads CASSQEGATEAFF. CDR3 bases: TGTGCCAGCAGCCAAGAGGGGGCCACTGAAGCTTTCTTT.

The V call is TRBV25-1, the J call TRBJ1-2; D call uncertain. Germline CDR1 MGHDK, CDR2 SYGVNS. The CDR3 totals 12 residues. Trimming stripped 6 bases from V and 6 bases from J, with 11 bases between. DNA of the CDR3: TGTGCCAGCAGCGCCGGTACCGATGGCTACACCTTC. Its translation: CASSAGTDGYTF.

The chain uses TRBV7-9 and TRBJ2-5; 8 bases map to TRBD2. Germline-derived CDR1 and CDR2 are SEHNR and FQNEAQ (reference sequence). The ends lost 6 bases at V and 10 bases at J; junction bases unmatched: 13. The CDR3 totals 14 residues. CDR3 region: CASRSPGLGSDQYF. The CDR3 DNA follows: TGTGCCAGCAGATCCCCGGGACTAGGAAGTGACCAGTACTTC. Full variable domain (outside the CDR3, taken from reference TRBV7-9 and TRBJ2-5): DTGVSQNPRHKITKRGQNVTFRCDPISEHNRLYWYRQTLGQGPEFLTYFQNEAQLEKSRLLSDRFSAERPKGSFSTLEIQRTEQGDSAMYLCASRSPGLGSDQYFGPGTRLLVL.

The chain couples TRBV5-1 to TRBJ2-4; D perhaps matches TRBD2 (6 bases). The length of the CDR3 is 13 residues. In germline, CDR1 is SGHRS, CDR2 YFSETQ. Trimming shortened V by 6 bases and J by 6 bases, and 13 bases separated the two germline ends. The CDR3 DNA reads as TGCGCCAGCAAAAGTCTGCGGGGAAACATTCAGTACTTC. It specifies CASKSLRGNIQYF.

The genes are TRBV5-1 and TRBJ1-2; TRBD1 agrees at 8 bases. CDR1 SGHRS and CDR2 YFSETQ come from the germline V gene. The CDR3 is 15 amino acids. The V gene end was trimmed by 0 bases and the J gene end by 6 bases; junction bases not matched to a gene: 7. The CDR3 sequence: CASSLGGDRGDGYTF. As DNA, the CDR3 is TGCGCCAGCAGCTTGGGTGGCGACAGGGGCGATGGCTACACCTTC.

A single count supports this clone. The chain joins TRBV4-2 to TRBJ2-2; 10 nucleotides agree with TRBD1. There are 16 residues in the CDR3. With V trimmed by 4 bases and J by 5 bases, 7 bases remained unmatched. Germline V gives CDR1 LGHNA, CDR2 YNFKEQ. This CDR3 reads CASSPDRGRFTGELFF. The CDR3 region has the DNA TGTGCCAGCAGCCCAGACAGGGGGCGTTTTACCGGGGAGCTGTTTTTT.

The chain links TRBV27 to TRBJ2-1, with TRBD2 matching 11 bases. The CDR3 contains 17 residues. The J segment lost 0 bases and the V segment lost 1 base, leaving 2 bases of the junction unmatched. Germline V gene sequence: CDR1 MNHEY, CDR2 SMNVEV (reference sequence). The CDR3 here is CASSLWTSGSSYNEQFF. In nucleotides, the CDR3 is TGTGCCAGCAGTTTATGGACTAGCGGGTCCTCCTACAATGAGCAGTTCTTC.

This chain joins TRBV19 and TRBJ2-3; TRBD2 matches 7 bases. There are 15 residues in the CDR3. Germline values: CDR1 LNHDA, CDR2 SQIVND (reference sequence). V gave up 4 bases and J gave up 6 bases; unmatched junction bases: 10. DNA for the CDR3: TGTGCCAGTAGTAATCCGGGAGGACCCAGCGATACGCAGTATTTT. The encoded protein is CASSNPGGPSDTQYF.

In this sample, this clone turned up once. This rearrangement joins TRBV2 to TRBJ2-1, with TRBD2 matching 14 bases. CDR1 and CDR2 from the germline V gene are SNHLY and FYNNEI. CDR3 length: 14 residues. J was trimmed by 12 bases and V by 4 bases; bases with no gene match: 5. CDR3 region: CASSGGLAGVGQFF. CDR3 nucleotide sequence: TGTGCCAGCAGTGGGGGACTAGCGGGAGTCGGGCAGTTCTTC. The entire variable domain, with the rest obtained from reference TRBV2 and TRBJ2-1, is as follows: EPEVTQTPSHQVTQMGQEVILRCVPISNHLYFYWYRQILGQKVEFLVSFYNNEISEKSEIFDDQFSVERPDGSNFTLKIRSTKLEDSAMYFCASSGGLAGVGQFFGPGTRLTVL.

The chain carries TRBV5-1 and TRBJ2-2, with D unclear. Trimming took 0 bases from V and 5 from J, leaving 14 bases between them. The CDR3 runs to 16 residues. Germline V lookup: CDR1 SGHRS, CDR2 YFSETQ. CDR3 in amino acids: CASSLDVVQWTGELFF. The CDR3 DNA sequence: TGCGCCAGCAGCTTGGATGTGGTACAATGGACCGGGGAGCTGTTTTTT.

The chain links TRBV6-5 to TRBJ2-3; 12 bases are a match to TRBD2. The CDR3 has 15 residues. V trimming: 0 bases; J trimming: 5 bases; junction bases outside the gene matches: 0. CDR1 and CDR2 (germline): MNHEY, SVGAGI. The CDR3 region is CASSYSGLAGDTQYF. The CDR3, as DNA: TGTGCCAGCAGTTACTCGGGACTAGCGGGAGATACGCAGTATTTT.